This T cell receptor (beta chain) was captured in a study of Ad26.COV2.S vaccination and SARS-CoV-2 variants. Background on the study: Ad26.COV2.S shots went into the muscle once or twice, 56 days apart.

Comment on this clone: The antigen remains undetermined.

TCRdb keeps only in-frame clones here, not all; method: immunoSEQ multiplex PCR. The repertoire holds 400,000 to 450,000 clones, with 80% to 95% as singletons. Documented treatment: roughly 18 received Ad26.COV2.S at low or high dose, single or two shots; about 5 received placebo; per-sample allocation not given. Material that was analyzed had been drawn on day 63 after the first vaccine or placebo injection. Donation came from an adult in Boston who was aged 18-55 years. General study results and limits: Breadth of non-spike TCRs did not differ between vaccinees and placebo recipients.

The CDR3 contains 15 residues. Trimming cost V 3 bases and J 4 bases; bases outside gene matches: 7. CDR1 and CDR2 (germline): MNHEY, SVGAGI. The sample was peripheral blood, taken in a trial of Ad26.COV2.S vaccine versus placebo. J is TRBJ2-3 and V is TRBV6-5, with TRBD2 matching over 7 bases. This sequence originates from a person between 18 and 65 years old who received the Ad26.COV2.S COVID-19 vaccine or a placebo. In DNA, the CDR3 is TGTGCCAGCAGTTATGAGGGAGGGCCGGCAGATACGCAGTATTTT. Amino acids: CASSYEGGPADTQYF.